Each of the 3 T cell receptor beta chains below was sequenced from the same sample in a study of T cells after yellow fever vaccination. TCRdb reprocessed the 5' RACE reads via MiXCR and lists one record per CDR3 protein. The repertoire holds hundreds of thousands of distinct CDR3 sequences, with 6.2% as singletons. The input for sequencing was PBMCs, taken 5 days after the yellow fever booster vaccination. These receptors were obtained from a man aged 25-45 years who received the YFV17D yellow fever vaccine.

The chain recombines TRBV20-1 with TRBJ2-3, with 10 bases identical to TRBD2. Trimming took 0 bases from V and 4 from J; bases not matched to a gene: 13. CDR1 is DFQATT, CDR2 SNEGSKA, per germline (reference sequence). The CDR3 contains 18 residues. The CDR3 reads CSARDRLKSGRAPDTQYF. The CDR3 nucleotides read TGCAGTGCTAGAGATCGTTTGAAGAGCGGGAGGGCCCCAGATACGCAGTATTTT.

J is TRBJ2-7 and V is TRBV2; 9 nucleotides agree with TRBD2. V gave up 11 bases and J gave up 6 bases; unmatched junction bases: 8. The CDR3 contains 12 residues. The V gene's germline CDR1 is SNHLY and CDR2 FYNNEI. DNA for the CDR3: TGTGCCTCCCGACTAGCGGTAAGCGAGCAGTACTTC. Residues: CASRLAVSEQYF. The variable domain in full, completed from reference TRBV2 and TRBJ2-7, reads EPEVTQTPSHQVTQMGQEVILRCVPISNHLYFYWYRQILGQKVEFLVSFYNNEISEKSEIFDDQFSVERPDGSNFTLKIRSTKLEDSAMYFCASRLAVSEQYFGPGTRLTVT.

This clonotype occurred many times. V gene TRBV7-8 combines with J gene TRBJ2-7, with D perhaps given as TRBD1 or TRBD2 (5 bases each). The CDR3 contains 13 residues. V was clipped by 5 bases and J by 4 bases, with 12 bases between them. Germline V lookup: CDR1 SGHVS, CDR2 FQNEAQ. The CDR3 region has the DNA TGTGCCAGCAGCCCAAAGGGGAGATACGAGCAGTACTTC. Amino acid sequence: CASSPKGRYEQYF.